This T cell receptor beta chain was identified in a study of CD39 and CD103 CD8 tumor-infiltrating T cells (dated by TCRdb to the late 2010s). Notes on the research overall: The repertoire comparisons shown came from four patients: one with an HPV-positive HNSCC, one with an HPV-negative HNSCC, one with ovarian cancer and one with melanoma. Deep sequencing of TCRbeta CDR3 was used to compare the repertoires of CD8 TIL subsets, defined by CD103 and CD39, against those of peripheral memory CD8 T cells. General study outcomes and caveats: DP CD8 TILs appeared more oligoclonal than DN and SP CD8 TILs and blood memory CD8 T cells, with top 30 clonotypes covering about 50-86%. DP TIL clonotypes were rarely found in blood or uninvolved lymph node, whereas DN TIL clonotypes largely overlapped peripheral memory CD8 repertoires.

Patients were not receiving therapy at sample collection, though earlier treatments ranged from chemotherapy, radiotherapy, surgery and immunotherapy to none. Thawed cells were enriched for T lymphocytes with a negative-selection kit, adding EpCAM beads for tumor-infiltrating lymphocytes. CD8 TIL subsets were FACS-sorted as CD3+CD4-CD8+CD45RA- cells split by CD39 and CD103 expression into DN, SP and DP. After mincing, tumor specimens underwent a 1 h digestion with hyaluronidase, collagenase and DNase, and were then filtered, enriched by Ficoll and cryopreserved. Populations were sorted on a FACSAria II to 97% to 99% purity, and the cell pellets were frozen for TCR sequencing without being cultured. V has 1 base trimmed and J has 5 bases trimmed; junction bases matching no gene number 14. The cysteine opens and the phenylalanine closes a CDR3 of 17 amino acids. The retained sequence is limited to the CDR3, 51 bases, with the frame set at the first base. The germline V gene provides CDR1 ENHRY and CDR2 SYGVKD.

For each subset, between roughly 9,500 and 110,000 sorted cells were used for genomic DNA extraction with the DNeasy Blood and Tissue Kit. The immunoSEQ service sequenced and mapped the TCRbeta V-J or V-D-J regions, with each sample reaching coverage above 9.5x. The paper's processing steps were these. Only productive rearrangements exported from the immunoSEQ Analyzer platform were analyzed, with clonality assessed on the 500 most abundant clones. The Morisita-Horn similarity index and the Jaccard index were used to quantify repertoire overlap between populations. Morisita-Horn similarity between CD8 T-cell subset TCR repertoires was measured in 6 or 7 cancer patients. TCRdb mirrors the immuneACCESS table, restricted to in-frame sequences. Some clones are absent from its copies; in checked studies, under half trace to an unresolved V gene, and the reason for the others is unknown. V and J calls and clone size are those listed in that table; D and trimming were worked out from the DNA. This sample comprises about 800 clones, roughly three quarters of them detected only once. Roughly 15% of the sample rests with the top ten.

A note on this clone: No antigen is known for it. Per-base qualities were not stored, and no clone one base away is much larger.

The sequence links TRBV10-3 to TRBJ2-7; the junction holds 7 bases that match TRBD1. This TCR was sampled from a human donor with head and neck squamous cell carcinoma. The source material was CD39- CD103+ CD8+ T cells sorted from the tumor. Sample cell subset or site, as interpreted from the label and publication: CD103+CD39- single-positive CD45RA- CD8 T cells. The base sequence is TGTGCCATCAGTGAGTTTCCCCCCGGGACAGTGTTCCACGAGCAGTACTTC. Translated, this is CAISEFPPGTVFHEQYF.